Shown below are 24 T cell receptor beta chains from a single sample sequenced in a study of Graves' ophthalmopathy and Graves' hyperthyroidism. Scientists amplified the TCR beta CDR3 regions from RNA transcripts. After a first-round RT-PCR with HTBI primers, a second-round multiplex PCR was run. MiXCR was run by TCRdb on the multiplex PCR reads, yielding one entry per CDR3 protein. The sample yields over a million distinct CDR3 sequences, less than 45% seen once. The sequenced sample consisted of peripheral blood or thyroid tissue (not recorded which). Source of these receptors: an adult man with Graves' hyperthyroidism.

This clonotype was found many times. The CDR3 sequence is CSATRVAANGETQYF. CDR3 DNA sequence: TGCAGTGCCACGCGGGTGGCAGCTAACGGGGAGACCCAGTACTTC. V gene TRBV20-1 combines with J gene TRBJ2-5; tentatively, D is TRBD2 (5 bases). This CDR3 contains 15 residues. Germline-derived CDR1 and CDR2 are DFQATT and SNEGSKA (reference sequence). V shed 6 bases and J shed 5 bases, with 22 bases lying between them.

DNA of the CDR3: TGCAGTGCTGAAACCGGGATGTCTAATGAAAAACTGTTTTTT. Protein: CSAETGMSNEKLFF. The V gene is TRBV20-1, the J gene TRBJ1-4; no clear D. CDR1 DFQATT and CDR2 SNEGSKA come from the germline V gene (reference sequence). Trimming stripped 5 bases from V and 3 bases from J, with 13 bases between. The CDR3 runs 14 residues.

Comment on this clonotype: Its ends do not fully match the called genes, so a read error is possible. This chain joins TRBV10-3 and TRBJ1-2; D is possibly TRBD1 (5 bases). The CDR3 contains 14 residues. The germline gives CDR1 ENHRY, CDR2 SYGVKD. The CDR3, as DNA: TGTGCCAGCAGCGGGGGGATCGCTAACTATGGCCACACCTTC. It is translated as CASSGGIANYGHTF.

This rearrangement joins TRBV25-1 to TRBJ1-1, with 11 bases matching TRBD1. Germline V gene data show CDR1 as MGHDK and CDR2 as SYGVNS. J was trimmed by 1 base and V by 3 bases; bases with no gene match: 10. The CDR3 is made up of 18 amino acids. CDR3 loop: CASSELAGTGGRNTEAFF. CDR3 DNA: TGTGCCAGCAGTGAGCTTGCCGGGACAGGGGGTAGGAACACTGAAGCTTTCTTT.

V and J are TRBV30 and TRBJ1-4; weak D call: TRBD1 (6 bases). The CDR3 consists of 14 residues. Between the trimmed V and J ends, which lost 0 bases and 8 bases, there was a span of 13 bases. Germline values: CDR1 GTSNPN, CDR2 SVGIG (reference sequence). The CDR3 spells CAWSVSGAGEKLFF. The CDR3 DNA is TGTGCCTGGAGTGTGTCGGGGGCAGGGGAAAAACTGTTTTTT.

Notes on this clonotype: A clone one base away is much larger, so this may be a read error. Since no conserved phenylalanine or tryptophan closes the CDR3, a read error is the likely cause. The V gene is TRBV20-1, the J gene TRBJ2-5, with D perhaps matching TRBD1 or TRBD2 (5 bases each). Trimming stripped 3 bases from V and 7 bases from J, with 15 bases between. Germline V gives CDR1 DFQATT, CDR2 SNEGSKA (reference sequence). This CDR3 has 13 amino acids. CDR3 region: CSARMGELGTQYL. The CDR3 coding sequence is TGCAGTGCTAGGATGGGGGAGTTGGGGACCCAGTACCTC.

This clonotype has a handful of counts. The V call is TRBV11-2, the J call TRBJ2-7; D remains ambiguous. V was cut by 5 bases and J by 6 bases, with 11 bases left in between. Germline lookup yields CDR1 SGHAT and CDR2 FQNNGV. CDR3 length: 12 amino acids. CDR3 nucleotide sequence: TGTGCCAGCAGCGAACTGGTTGGCGAGCAGTACTTC. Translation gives CASSELVGEQYF. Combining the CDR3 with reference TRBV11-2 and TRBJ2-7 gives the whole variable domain EAGVAQSPRYKIIEKRQSVAFWCNPISGHATLYWYQQILGQGPKLLIQFQNNGVVDDSQLPKDRFSAERLKGVDSTLKIQPAKLEDSAVYLCASSELVGEQYFGPGTRLTVT.

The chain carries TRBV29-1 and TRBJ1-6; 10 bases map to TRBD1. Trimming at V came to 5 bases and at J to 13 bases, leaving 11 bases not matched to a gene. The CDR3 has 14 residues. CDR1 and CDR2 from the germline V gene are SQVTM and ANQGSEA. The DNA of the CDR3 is TGCAGCGTTCGTTCGGACAGGGGGGATCAGCCCCTCCACTTT. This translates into CSVRSDRGDQPLHF.

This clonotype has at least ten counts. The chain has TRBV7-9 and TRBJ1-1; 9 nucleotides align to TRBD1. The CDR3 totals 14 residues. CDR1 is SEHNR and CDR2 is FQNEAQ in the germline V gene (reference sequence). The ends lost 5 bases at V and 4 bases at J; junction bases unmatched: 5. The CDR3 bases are TGTGCCAGCAGCCTACAGGGGGCGGGCACTGAAGCTTTCTTT. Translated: CASSLQGAGTEAFF.

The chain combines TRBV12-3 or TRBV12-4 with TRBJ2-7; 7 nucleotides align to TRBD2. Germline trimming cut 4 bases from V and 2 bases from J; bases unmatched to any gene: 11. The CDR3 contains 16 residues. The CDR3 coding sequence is TGTGCCAGCAGTTCCCCCCCGGCACTAGCGACCTACGAGCAGTACTTC. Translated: CASSSPPALATYEQYF.

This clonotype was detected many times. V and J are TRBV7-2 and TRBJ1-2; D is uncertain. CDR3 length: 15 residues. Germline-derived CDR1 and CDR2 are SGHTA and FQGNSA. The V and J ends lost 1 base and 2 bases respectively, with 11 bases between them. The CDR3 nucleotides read TGTGCCAGCAGCTTAGATGGAGATACAAACTATGGCTACACCTTC. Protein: CASSLDGDTNYGYTF. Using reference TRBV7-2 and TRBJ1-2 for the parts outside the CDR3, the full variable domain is GAGVSQSPSNKVTEKGKDVELRCDPISGHTALYWYRQSLGQGLEFLIYFQGNSAPDKSGLPSDRFSAERTGGSVSTLTIQRTQQEDSAVYLCASSLDGDTNYGYTFGSGTRLTVV.

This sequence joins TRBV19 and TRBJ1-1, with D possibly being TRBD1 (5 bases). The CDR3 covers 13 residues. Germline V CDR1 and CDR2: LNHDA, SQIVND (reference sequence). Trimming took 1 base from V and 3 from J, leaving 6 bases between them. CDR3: CASSIAGDTEAFF. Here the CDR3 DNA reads TGTGCCAGTAGTATAGCGGGGGACACTGAAGCTTTCTTT.

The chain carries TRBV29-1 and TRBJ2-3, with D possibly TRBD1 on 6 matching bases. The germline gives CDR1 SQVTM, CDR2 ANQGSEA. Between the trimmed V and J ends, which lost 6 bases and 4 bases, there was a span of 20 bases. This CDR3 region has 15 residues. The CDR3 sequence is CSVPRQVPTSDTQYF. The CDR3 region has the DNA TGCAGCGTGCCTAGACAGGTGCCGACCTCAGATACGCAGTATTTT.

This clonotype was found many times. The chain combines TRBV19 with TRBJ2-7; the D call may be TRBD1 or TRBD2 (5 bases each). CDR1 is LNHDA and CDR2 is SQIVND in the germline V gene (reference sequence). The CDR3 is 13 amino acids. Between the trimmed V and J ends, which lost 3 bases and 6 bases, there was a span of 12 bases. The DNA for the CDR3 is TGTGCCAGTAGTATCTCCGGGACCGGCGAGCAGTACTTC. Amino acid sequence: CASSISGTGEQYF.

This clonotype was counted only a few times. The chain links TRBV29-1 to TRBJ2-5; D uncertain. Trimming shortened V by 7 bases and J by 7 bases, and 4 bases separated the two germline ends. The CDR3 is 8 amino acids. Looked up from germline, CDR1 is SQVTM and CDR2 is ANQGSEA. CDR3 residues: CSGGTQYF. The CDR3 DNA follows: TGCAGCGGGGGGACCCAGTACTTC.

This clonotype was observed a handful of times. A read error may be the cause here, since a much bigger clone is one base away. Written as DNA, the CDR3 is TGTGTCAGCAAAGGTATAAGAGGAAAGACCCAGTACTTC. Translating gives CVSKGIRGKTQYF. The V and J genes are TRBV7-9 and TRBJ2-5; D ambiguous. CDR3 length: 13 amino acids. Germline V gene data show CDR1 as SEHNR and CDR2 as FQNEAQ (reference sequence). The full variable domain, its missing parts supplied by reference TRBV7-9 and TRBJ2-5, is DTGVSQNPRHKITKRGQNVTFRCDPISEHNRLYWYRQTLGQGPEFLTYFQNEAQLEKSRLLSDRFSAERPKGSFSTLEIQRTEQGDSAMYLCVSKGIRGKTQYFGPGTRLLVL.

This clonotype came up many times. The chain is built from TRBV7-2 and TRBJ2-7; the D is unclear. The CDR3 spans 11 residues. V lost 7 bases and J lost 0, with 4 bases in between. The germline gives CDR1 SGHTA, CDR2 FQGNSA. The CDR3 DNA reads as TGTGCCAGCATGAGCTCCTACGAGCAGTACTTC. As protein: CASMSSYEQYF.

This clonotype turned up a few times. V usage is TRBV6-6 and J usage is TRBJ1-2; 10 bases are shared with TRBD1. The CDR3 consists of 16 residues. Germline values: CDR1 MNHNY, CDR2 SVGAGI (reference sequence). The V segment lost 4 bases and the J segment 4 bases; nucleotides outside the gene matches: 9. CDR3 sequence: CASSFPTGQGVYGYTF. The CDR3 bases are TGTGCCAGCAGTTTCCCGACCGGACAGGGGGTCTATGGCTACACCTTC.

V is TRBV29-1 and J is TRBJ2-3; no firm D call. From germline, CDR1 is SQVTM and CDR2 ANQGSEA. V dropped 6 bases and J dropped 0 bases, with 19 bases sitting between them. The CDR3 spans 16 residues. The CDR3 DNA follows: TGCAGCGTGGGATTGATCCGTCAGGAAAGCACAGATACGCAGTATTTT. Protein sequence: CSVGLIRQESTDTQYF.

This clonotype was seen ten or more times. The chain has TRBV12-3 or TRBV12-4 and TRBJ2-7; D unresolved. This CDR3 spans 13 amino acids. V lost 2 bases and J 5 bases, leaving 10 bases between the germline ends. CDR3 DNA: TGTGCCAGCAGTTTAATTCTGGGAAACGAGCAGTACTTC. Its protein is CASSLILGNEQYF.

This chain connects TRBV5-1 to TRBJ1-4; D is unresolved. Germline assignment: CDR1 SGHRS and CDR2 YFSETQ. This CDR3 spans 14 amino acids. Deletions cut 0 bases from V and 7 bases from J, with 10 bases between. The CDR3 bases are TGCGCCAGCAGCTTGGGCAGGTTGGGTGAAAAACTGTTTTTT. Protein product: CASSLGRLGEKLFF.

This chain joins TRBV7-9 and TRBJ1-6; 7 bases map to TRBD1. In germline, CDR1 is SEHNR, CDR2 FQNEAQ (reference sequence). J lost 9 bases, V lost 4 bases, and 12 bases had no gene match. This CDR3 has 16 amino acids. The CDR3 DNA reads TGTGCCAGCAGCTCCGACCTGACAGGGAAAGGTTCACCCCTCCACTTT. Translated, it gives CASSSDLTGKGSPLHF.

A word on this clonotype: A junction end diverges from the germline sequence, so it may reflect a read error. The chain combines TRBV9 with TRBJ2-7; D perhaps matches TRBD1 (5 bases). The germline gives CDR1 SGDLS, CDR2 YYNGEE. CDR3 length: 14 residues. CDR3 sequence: CAGSFARVAYEQYF. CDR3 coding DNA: TGTGCCGGCAGCTTTGCCAGGGTAGCCTACGAGCAGTACTTC.

In DNA, the CDR3 is TGTGCCAGCAAGGCGGGATCAAACACCGGGGAGCTGTTTTTT. Translated, it gives CASKAGSNTGELFF. The chain uses TRBV2 and TRBJ2-2; a weak D match, TRBD2 (6 bases). Per germline, CDR1 SNHLY and CDR2 FYNNEI. The CDR3 sequence is 14 residues long. V lost 7 bases and J lost 2, with 11 bases in between.